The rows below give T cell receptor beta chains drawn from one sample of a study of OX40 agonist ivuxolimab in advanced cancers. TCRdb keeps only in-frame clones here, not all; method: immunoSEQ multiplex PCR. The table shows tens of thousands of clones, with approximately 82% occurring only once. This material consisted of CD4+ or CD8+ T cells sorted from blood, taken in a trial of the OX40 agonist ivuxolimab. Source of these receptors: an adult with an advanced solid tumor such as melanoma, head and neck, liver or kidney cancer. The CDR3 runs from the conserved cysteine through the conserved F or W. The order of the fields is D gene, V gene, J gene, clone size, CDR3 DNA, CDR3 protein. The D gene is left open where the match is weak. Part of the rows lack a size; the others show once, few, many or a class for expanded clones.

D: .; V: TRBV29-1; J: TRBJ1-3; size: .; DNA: TGCAGCGCAACACAGAGCTCTGGAAACACCATATATTTT; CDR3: CSATQSSGNTIYF
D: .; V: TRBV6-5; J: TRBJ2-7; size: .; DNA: TGTGCCAGCAGTTCCCCCCGACACAGCACCTACGAGCAGTACTTC; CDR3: CASSSPRHSTYEQYF
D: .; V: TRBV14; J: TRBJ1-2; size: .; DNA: TGTGCCAGCAGCCAAGATCCAGTGATAGGGCGATTTTCTGGCTACACCTTC; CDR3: CASSQDPVIGRFSGYTF
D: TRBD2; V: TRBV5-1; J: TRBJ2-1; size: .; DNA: TGCGCCAGCAGCCTACAAATAGCGGGAGTCAGCAATGAGCAGTTCTTC; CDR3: CASSLQIAGVSNEQFF
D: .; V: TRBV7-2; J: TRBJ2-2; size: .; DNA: TGTGCCAGCAGCTTACGTTTCGTCCGAGTATTACGAGGGGCGGGGGAGCTGTTTTTT; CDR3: CASSLRFVRVLRGAGELFF
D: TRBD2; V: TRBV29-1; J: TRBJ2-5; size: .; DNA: TGCAGCGGGGGACTAGGCCAAGAGACCCAGTACTTC; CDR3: CSGGLGQETQYF
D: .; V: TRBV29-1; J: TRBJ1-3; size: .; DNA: TGCAGCGTTGAATCCCCGGGGGGAAACACCATATATTTT; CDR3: CSVESPGGNTIYF
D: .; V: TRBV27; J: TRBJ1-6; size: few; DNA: TGTGCCAGCAGTTTATTCTCCGCAAGTAGGGTAGACTCACCCCTCCACTTT; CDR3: CASSLFSASRVDSPLHF
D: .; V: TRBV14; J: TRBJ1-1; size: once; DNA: TGTGCCAGCAGCCAAGGGGGCCAGTTCGAAGCTTTCTTT; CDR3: CASSQGGQFEAFF
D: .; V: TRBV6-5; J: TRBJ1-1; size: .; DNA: TGTGCCAGCAGTAGTCAAGGGGCAGGGAACACTGAAGCTTTCTTT; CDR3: CASSSQGAGNTEAFF
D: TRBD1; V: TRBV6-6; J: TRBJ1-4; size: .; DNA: TGTGCCAGCAGTAACAGACAGGGTGGACCTAATGAAAAACTGTTTTTT; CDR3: CASSNRQGGPNEKLFF
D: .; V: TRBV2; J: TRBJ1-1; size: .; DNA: TGTGCCAGCAGTGAGGGGACGGGGACTGAAGCTTTCTTT; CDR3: CASSEGTGTEAFF
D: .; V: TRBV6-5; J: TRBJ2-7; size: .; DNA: TGTGCCAGCAGTTACTCGGGGATCTTGACCTACGAGCAGTACTTC; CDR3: CASSYSGILTYEQYF
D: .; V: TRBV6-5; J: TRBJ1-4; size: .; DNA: TGTGCCAGCAATCCTACCGGGTCCAATAATGAAAAACTGTTTTTT; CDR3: CASNPTGSNNEKLFF
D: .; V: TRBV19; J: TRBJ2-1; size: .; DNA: TGTGCCAGTAGTAGCGAGACAGGTGGGAGGGTCAATGAGCAGTTCTTC; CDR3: CASSSETGGRVNEQFF
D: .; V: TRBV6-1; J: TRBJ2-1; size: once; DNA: TGTGCCAGCAGTGAAGCTTCAAGTGGGCGGCATGAGCAGTTCTTC; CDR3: CASSEASSGRHEQFF
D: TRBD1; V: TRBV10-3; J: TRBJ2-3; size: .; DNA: TGTGCCACCCAGCATCTTGGGACAGGGGGCACAGATACGCAGTATTTT; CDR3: CATQHLGTGGTDTQYF
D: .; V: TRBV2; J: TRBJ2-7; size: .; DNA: TGTGCTACCGATCGCGAATCGGCCTACGAGCAGTACTTC; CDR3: CATDRESAYEQYF
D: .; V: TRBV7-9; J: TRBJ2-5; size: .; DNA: TGTGCCAGCAGCCCGGTAGGAGGGACCCAAGAGACCCAGTACTTC; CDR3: CASSPVGGTQETQYF
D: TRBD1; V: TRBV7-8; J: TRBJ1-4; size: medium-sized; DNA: TGTGCCAGCAGCTTATCCGGGACAGGGTCGCGCAAACTGTTTTTT; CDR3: CASSLSGTGSRKLFF
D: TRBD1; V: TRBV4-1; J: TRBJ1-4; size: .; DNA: TGCGCCAGCAGCCAAGGGACAGGGCGAAGAGCAACTAATGAAAAACTGTTTTTT; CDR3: CASSQGTGRRATNEKLFF
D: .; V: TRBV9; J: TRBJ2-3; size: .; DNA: TGTGCCAGCCGCAATGGAGGCAGGGGAGCCCGATTTGAAGATACGCAGTATTTT; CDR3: CASRNGGRGARFEDTQYF
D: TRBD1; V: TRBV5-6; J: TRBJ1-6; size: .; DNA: TGTGCCAGCAGCTTAGGGACAGGGGAAAATTCACCCCTCCACTTT; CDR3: CASSLGTGENSPLHF
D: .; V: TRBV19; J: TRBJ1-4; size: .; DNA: TGTGCCAGTAGCCAAGAGGGGCGGGGAGCCCTTGCAACTAATGAAAAACTGTTTTTT; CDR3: CASSQEGRGALATNEKLFF
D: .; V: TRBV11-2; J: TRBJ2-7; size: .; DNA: TGTGCCAGCAGCTTGTTAGGGTCGGGCGAGCAGTACTTC; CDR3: CASSLLGSGEQYF